The present T cell receptor beta chain was sequenced within a study of blood T cell repertoires in COVID-19 (dated by TCRdb to about 2020). About the study as a whole: Samples from collaborators originated in the United States, Italy and Spain and spanned both the acute and convalescent phases of COVID-19. The material from the prospective study consisted of cDNA or gDNA derived from T cells, B-cell-depleted T cells, or PBMCs. Subjects who had been exposed to COVID-19, were actively infected with it, or had recovered from it provided the deeply sampled blood TCRbeta repertoires that made up the dataset. A freely available public database, intended as a resource for researchers studying the immune response to SARS-CoV-2, is where the repertoires were released. The samples were drawn from two sources: the first 160 participants of the ongoing ImmuneRACE study, and fewer than 1,500 subjects contributed by 6 global collaborators. The sample metadata nearly always contained a de-identified subject ID, COVID-19 status, age in years and sex. HLA class I and class II types, where available, came from metadata supplied by the sample provider rather than from assay-based typing.

Collaborating institutions collected whole blood in K2EDTA tubes following their own protocols. Collaborator samples were shipped for TCRbeta analysis as frozen whole blood, isolated PBMCs, or DNA extracted from either sample type. In the case of this clone: Its antigen is not yet known. No quality values exist for individual bases; no much larger clone is one base distant.

The immunoSEQ Assay, a bias-controlled multiplex PCR, was used to amplify TCRbeta CDR3 regions from genomic DNA. The paper's data handling went like this. Within the assay, amplification of reference gene primers was used to estimate how many nucleated cells each sample contained. To quantify the absolute abundance of each unique TCRbeta CDR3 rearrangement, sequence reads were collapsed and filtered. For each sample, productive Simpson clonality was calculated as the square root of Simpson's diversity index over productive rearrangements. Entries here come from immuneACCESS through TCRdb and include only in-frame sequences with V and J called. Some clones fail to appear in such tables; in the studies checked, an unresolved V gene covers under half of the shortfall, and the cause of the remainder is unknown. V and J calls and clone size come straight from that table; D and trimming were deduced from the DNA. Recorded for this sample are fewer than 250,000 clones; roughly nine tenths of them occurred a single time. The ten largest clones add up to around 0.72% of the sample.

On the study overall, not on this receptor specifically: The quantity of clinical and demographic metadata differed by source and by participant and was supplied without curation.

The clonotype comes from a middle-aged man with acute or convalescent COVID-19. The source material was peripheral blood.

In nucleotide form, the sequence is TGTGCCAGCAGCTTAACAACCAGCTCCTACGAGCAGTACTTC. The resulting protein is CASSLTTSSYEQYF. The V and J genes are TRBV7-9 and TRBJ2-7, with the D gene call left open. The CDR3 contains 14 residues, cysteine and phenylalanine counted. Only the CDR3 DNA stays, 42 bases, in frame from base 1. Reading the germline V gene (reference sequence) gives CDR1 SEHNR and CDR2 FQNEAQ. Deletion took 2 bases off V and 0 bases off J, with a span of 8 bases between the germline ends.